Sequencing of this TCR beta chain was carried out in a study of cytomegalovirus exposure and HLA in healthy donors. Study summary: A previous analysis identified approximately 120 million unique TCR beta sequences derived from some 170 million T cells.

The CDR3 consists of 15 residues. Germline CDR1 and CDR2: SGHRS and YFSETQ. Vbeta (60) and Jbeta (13) primers were used in the PCR. Repertoires were generated with immunoSEQ multiplex PCR, while TCRdb's copy carries only in-frame clones and drops some. This sample has more than 150,000 clones, with 75% to 85% found just once. Notes on the study in general: Later analysis identified 16,000 or so TCR beta sequences associated with HLA alleles, using a false discovery rate threshold of 0.05. Specificity for CMV antigens was confirmed in vitro for a few of the CMV-associated chains. A reported reduction in N-insertions relative to the approximately 670-donor mean was seen in an Asian-associated ancestry cluster in a later analysis.

Turning to this clone: Its antigen is undetermined.

Sequencing was done on a sample of PBMCs. The origin of this receptor is a man younger than 35 in good health and CMV-seronegative. The chain is built from TRBV5-1 and TRBJ2-5, with a tentative D call TRBD1 (6 bases). The end of the DNA aligns better with TRBJ2-7, so the J call may be wrong. The CDR3 nucleotides are TGCGCCAGCAGCTTGGATTGGGGGCGCCCCTACGAGCAGTACTTC. Its translation: CASSLDWGRPYEQYF.